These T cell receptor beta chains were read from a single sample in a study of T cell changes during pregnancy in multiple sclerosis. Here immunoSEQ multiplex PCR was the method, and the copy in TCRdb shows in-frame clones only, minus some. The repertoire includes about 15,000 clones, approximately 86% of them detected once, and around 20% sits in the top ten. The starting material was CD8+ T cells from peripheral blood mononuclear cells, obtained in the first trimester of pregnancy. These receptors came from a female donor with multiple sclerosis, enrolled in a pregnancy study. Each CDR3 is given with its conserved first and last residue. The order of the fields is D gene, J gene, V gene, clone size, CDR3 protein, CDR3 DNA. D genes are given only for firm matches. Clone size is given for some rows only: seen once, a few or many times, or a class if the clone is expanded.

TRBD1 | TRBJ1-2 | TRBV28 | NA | CASSTVNEQGMDGYTF | TGTGCCAGCAGTACCGTCAACGAACAGGGGATGGATGGCTACACCTTC
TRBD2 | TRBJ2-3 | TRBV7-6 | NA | CASSFNIAGGTTDTQYF | TGTGCCAGCAGCTTCAACATAGCGGGAGGGACCACAGATACGCAGTATTTT
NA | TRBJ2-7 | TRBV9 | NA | CASSVGGLAYEQYF | TGTGCCAGCAGCGTAGGGGGACTGGCCTACGAGCAGTACTTC
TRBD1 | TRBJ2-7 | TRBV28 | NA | CASSLSPRQGTYEQYF | TGTGCCAGCAGTTTATCCCCCCGACAGGGAACCTACGAGCAGTACTTC
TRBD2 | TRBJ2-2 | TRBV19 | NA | CASSITGRRLAGPGAGELFF | TGTGCCAGTAGTATTACGGGGCGTCGGCTAGCGGGACCCGGGGCCGGGGAGCTGTTTTTT
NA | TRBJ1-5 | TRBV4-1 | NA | CASSQDPWIQEEKEPQHF | TGCGCCAGCAGCCAAGATCCCTGGATACAGGAAGAGAAGGAGCCCCAGCATTTT
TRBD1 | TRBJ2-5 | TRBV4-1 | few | CASSQWQGATETQYF | TGCGCCAGCAGCCAATGGCAGGGGGCGACGGAGACCCAGTACTTC
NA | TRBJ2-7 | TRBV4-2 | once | CASSQNGGMSSYEQYF | TGTGCCAGCAGCCAGAATGGCGGGATGAGCTCCTACGAGCAGTACTTC
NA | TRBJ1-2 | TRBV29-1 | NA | CSVESRRDGNYGYTF | TGCAGCGTTGAATCCCGGAGGGACGGGAACTATGGCTACACCTTC
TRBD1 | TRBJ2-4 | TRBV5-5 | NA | CASSLGPDRGKNIQYF | TGTGCCAGCAGCTTGGGACCGGACAGGGGCAAAAACATTCAGTACTTC
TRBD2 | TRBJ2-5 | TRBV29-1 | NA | CSVEMELAGDQETQYF | TGCAGCGTTGAAATGGAACTAGCGGGGGACCAAGAGACCCAGTACTTC
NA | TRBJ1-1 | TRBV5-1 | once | CASSLYAGVGTEAFF | TGCGCCAGCAGCTTGTATGCCGGGGTTGGCACTGAAGCTTTCTTT
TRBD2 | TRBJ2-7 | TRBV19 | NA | CASSIWPSGAYEQYF | TGTGCCAGTAGTATATGGCCTAGCGGAGCCTACGAGCAGTACTTC
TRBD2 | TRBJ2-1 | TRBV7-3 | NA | CASSLTGGGSNEQFF | TGTGCCAGCAGCTTAACGGGGGGGGGATCCAATGAGCAGTTCTTC
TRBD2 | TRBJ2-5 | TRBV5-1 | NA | CASSLQIWTSGMSQETQYF | TGCGCCAGCAGCTTGCAAATCTGGACTAGTGGCATGTCTCAAGAGACCCAGTACTTC
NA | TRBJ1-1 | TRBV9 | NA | CASSPAGRMNTEAFF | TGTGCCAGCAGCCCGGCGGGACGGATGAACACTGAAGCTTTCTTT
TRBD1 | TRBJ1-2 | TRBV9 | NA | CASSSNRGGEDGYTF | TGTGCCAGCAGCTCAAACAGGGGAGGAGAGGATGGCTACACCTTC
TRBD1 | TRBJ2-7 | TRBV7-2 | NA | CASSTPTGGMDEQYF | TGTGCCAGCAGCACCCCGACAGGGGGTATGGACGAGCAGTACTTC
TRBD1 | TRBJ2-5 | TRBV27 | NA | CASSKQGAGETQYF | TGTGCCAGCAGCAAACAGGGGGCAGGGGAGACCCAGTACTTC
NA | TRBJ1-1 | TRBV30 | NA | CAWGEYMNTEAFF | TGTGCCTGGGGAGAATACATGAACACTGAAGCTTTCTTT
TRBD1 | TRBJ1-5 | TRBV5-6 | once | CASSLWWSGGIFNQPQHF | TGTGCCAGCAGCTTGTGGTGGTCAGGGGGCATCTTCAATCAGCCCCAGCATTTT
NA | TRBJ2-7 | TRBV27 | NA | CASSPVSGSYEQYF | TGTGCCAGCAGTCCTGTTAGCGGCTCCTACGAGCAGTACTTC
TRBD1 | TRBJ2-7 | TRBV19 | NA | CASSIGTGYEQYF | TGTGCCAGTAGTATAGGGACAGGGTACGAGCAGTACTTC
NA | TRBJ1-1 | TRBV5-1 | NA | CASSFSGAEAFF | TGCGCCAGCAGCTTTTCGGGGGCTGAAGCTTTCTTT
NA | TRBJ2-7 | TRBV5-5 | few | CASSFWGLSYEQYF | TGTGCCAGCAGCTTTTGGGGGCTATCCTACGAGCAGTACTTC
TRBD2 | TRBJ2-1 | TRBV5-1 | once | CASSLAGGAGDEQFF | TGCGCCAGCAGCTTGGCCGGGGGGGCCGGGGATGAGCAGTTCTTC
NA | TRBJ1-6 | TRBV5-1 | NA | CASSLNSGASNSPLHF | TGCGCCAGCAGCTTAAACAGCGGGGCTAGTAATTCACCCCTCCACTTT
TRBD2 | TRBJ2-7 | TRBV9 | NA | CASSPGLASYEQYF | TGTGCCAGCAGCCCGGGACTAGCTTCCTACGAGCAGTACTTC
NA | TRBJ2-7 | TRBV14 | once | CASSPISDSYEQYF | TGTGCCAGCAGCCCTATATCCGACAGCTACGAGCAGTACTTC
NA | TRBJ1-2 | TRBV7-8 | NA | CASRPVGANYGYTF | TGTGCCAGCAGGCCCGTCGGTGCTAACTATGGCTACACCTTC
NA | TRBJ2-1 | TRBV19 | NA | CASSIGLPDPYNEQFF | TGTGCCAGTAGTATTGGACTACCCGACCCCTACAATGAGCAGTTCTTC
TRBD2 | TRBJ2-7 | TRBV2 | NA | CASSEKAPTSGFYYEQYF | TGTGCCAGCAGTGAAAAAGCCCCTACTAGCGGGTTTTACTACGAGCAGTACTTC
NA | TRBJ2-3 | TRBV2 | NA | CASSAQAPSTDTQYF | TGTGCCAGCAGTGCACAGGCTCCAAGCACAGATACGCAGTATTTT
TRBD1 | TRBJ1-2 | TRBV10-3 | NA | CAISEWGQGNYGYTF | TGTGCCATCAGTGAGTGGGGACAGGGGAACTATGGCTACACCTTC
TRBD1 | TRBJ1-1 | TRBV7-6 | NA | CASSSPINGQGEAFF | TGTGCCAGCAGCTCCCCAATAAACGGACAGGGGGAAGCTTTCTTT
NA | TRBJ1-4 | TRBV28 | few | CASSLWGSNEKLFF | TGTGCCAGCAGTTTATGGGGGAGTAATGAAAAACTGTTTTTT
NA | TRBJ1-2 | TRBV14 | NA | CASSQDLGGDGYTF | TGTGCCAGCAGCCAAGATCTAGGGGGAGATGGCTACACCTTC
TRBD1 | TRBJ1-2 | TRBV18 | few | CASSFDRGGSYGYTF | TGTGCCAGCTCATTCGACAGGGGGGGATCCTATGGCTACACCTTC
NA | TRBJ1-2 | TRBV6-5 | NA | CASRSYRDGYTF | TGTGCCAGCAGATCCTACAGGGATGGCTACACCTTC
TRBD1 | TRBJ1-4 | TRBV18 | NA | CASSPRDREATNEKLFF | TGTGCCAGCTCACCACGGGACAGGGAAGCAACTAATGAAAAACTGTTTTTT
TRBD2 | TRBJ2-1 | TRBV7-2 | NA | CASSLVGSASGGARNEQFF | TGTGCCAGCAGCTTAGTTGGCTCGGCTAGCGGGGGGGCGAGGAATGAGCAGTTCTTC
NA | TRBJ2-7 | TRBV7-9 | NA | CASSPQGGSYEQYF | TGTGCCAGCAGCCCACAGGGGGGGTCCTACGAGCAGTACTTC
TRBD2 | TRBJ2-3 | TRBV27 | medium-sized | CASSLWGLVRDTQYF | TGTGCCAGCAGTTTATGGGGACTAGTAAGGGATACGCAGTATTTT
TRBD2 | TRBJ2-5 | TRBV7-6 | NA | CASSLAWTSHVLGETQYF | TGTGCCAGCAGCTTAGCCTGGACTAGCCACGTCCTGGGGGAGACCCAGTACTTC
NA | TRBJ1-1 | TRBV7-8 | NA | CASSSGSTEAFF | TGTGCCAGCAGCTCGGGTAGCACTGAAGCTTTCTTT
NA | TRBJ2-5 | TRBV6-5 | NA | CASSYKETGNRETQYF | TGTGCCAGCAGTTATAAGGAAACAGGGAATCGGGAGACCCAGTACTTC
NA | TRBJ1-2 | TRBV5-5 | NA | CASSLEGGWGYTF | TGTGCCAGCAGCTTAGAGGGAGGCTGGGGCTACACCTTC